The 27 T cell receptor beta chains listed next were all sequenced from one sample in a study of control samples from healthy donors and cancer patients. Profiled with immunoSEQ multiplex PCR; TCRdb holds only in-frame clones, not every one. Among 54,000 or so clones listed, 90% to 95% were seen once. Specimen: blood. These TCRs come from a man aged 30-40 years in good health.

A single count supports this clone. The chain joins TRBV6-1 to TRBJ1-5; D gene ambiguous. Germline V lookup: CDR1 MNHNS, CDR2 SASEGT. V was shortened by 1 base and J by 6 bases, with 10 bases between the two germline ends. The CDR3 sequence is 14 residues long. The CDR3 DNA reads TGTGCCAGCAGTGAAGTAGGGATTGTTCAGCCCCAGCATTTT. This sequence encodes CASSEVGIVQPQHF.

The rearrangement links TRBV30 to TRBJ1-2; D gene uncertain. Trimming stripped 1 base from V and 8 bases from J, with 11 bases between. Germline CDR1 reads GTSNPN; CDR2 reads SVGIG (reference sequence). The CDR3 loop spans 12 amino acids. CDR3 residues: CAWSARARGYTF. The CDR3 DNA follows: TGTGCCTGGAGTGCCCGGGCCCGGGGCTACACCTTC.

The rearrangement uses TRBV5-1 and TRBJ2-3; 13 nucleotides line up with TRBD2. The CDR3 is made up of 17 amino acids. Germline loops: CDR1 SGHRS, CDR2 YFSETQ. V shed 3 bases, J shed 4 bases, and the junction held 8 bases outside the gene matches. CDR3 sequence reads: CASSSGLAGPKADTQYF. In DNA form, the CDR3 reads TGCGCCAGCAGCTCGGGACTAGCGGGACCAAAGGCAGATACGCAGTATTTT.

This chain links TRBV29-1 with TRBJ2-2; D possibly uses TRBD1 or TRBD2 (5 bases each). The V end was cut by 7 bases, the J end by 0 bases, with 9 bases between. Germline V gene data show CDR1 as SQVTM and CDR2 as ANQGSEA. The length of the CDR3 is 13 residues. The CDR3: CSGGRSNTGELFF. The CDR3 DNA follows: TGCAGCGGGGGACGGTCGAACACCGGGGAGCTGTTTTTT.

The genes are TRBV24-1 and TRBJ2-5; no firm D call. The CDR3 is 14 residues long. Germline V lookup: CDR1 KGHDR, CDR2 SFDVKD. The germline V and J ends were trimmed by 0 bases and 5 bases, with 9 bases remaining between them. The CDR3: CATSDLGSRETQYF. In DNA form, the CDR3 reads TGTGCCACCAGTGATTTGGGTTCGAGGGAGACCCAGTACTTC.

This chain uses TRBV5-1 with TRBJ1-1; TRBD1 is a possible D gene (6 bases). There are 13 residues in the CDR3. CDR1 and CDR2 from the germline V gene are SGHRS and YFSETQ. Trimming shortened V by 0 bases and J by 6 bases, and 9 bases separated the two germline ends. CDR3 region: CASSLAGGPEAFF. The CDR3 DNA reads TGCGCCAGCAGCTTGGCCGGGGGGCCTGAAGCTTTCTTT.

V and J are TRBV19 and TRBJ2-2; D remains ambiguous. V was pared by 3 bases and J by 3 bases, with 8 bases between. Germline CDR1 and CDR2: LNHDA and SQIVND (reference sequence). This CDR3 is built from 14 residues. DNA of the CDR3: TGTGCCAGTAGTATGTTAGGCGACACCGGGGAGCTGTTTTTT. The encoded protein is CASSMLGDTGELFF.

This chain joins TRBV21-1 and TRBJ1-5; the table gives TRBD1 as D, unverified against the DNA. TRBV21-1 is reported as a pseudogene. The CDR3 totals 15 residues. CDR3 sequence (DNA): TGTGCCAGCAACCCGACAGGGGTTAGCAATCAGCCCCAGCATTTT. Encoded protein: CASNPTGVSNQPQHF.

The chain has TRBV3-1 (or the pseudogene TRBV3-2) and TRBJ2-5, with 7 bases identical to TRBD2. The germline gives CDR1 LGHDT, CDR2 YNNKEL (reference sequence). The CDR3 has 15 residues. J gave up 4 bases and V 0 bases, and 5 bases lay outside the gene matches. Here the CDR3 reads CASSQDQLATETQYF. CDR3 bases: TGTGCCAGCAGCCAAGACCAACTAGCGACAGAGACCCAGTACTTC.

The rearrangement joins TRBV27 to TRBJ1-1; TRBD1 aligns across 9 bases. V lost 4 bases and J lost 4; bases outside the gene matches: 4. CDR1 is MNHEY, CDR2 SMNVEV, per germline (reference sequence). There are 14 residues in the CDR3. CDR3 coding DNA: TGTGCCAGCAGTTGGACAGGGGTTGCCACTGAAGCTTTCTTT. This sequence encodes CASSWTGVATEAFF.

The genes are TRBV30 and TRBJ2-3; unclear D gene. Germline V CDR1 and CDR2: GTSNPN, SVGIG (reference sequence). The CDR3 loop spans 13 amino acids. Trimming took 1 base from V and 8 from J, leaving 13 bases between them. In DNA, the CDR3 is TGTGCCTGGAGTGCATTAGCTATTGGTACGCAGTATTTT. This encodes CAWSALAIGTQYF.

In regard to this clone: Sequence at one end of the junction differs from germline and may be a read error. The chain employs TRBV7-6 and TRBJ2-1; 10 bases fit TRBD2. Germline V gene sequence: CDR1 SGHVS, CDR2 FNYEAQ. The length of the CDR3 is 17 residues. The CDR3 bases are TGTGCCAGCAGCTTAGGGGCTAGCGGGAGTAGGGTAAATGCGCAGTTCTTC. It specifies CASSLGASGSRVNAQFF.

The gene calls are TRBV5-4 and TRBJ2-3; TRBD2 aligns across 7 bases. CDR1 is SGHNT and CDR2 is YYREEE in the germline V gene (reference sequence). V dropped 7 bases and J dropped 4; count of bases not matched to a gene: 9. The CDR3 has 14 amino acids. The CDR3 sequence: CASGKGLEPDTQYF. DNA of the CDR3: TGTGCCAGCGGGAAAGGACTAGAGCCAGATACGCAGTATTTT.

The chain couples TRBV3-1 (or the pseudogene TRBV3-2) to TRBJ2-7; either TRBD1 or TRBD2 may fit D (5 bases each). The V gene's germline CDR1 is LGHDT and CDR2 YNNKEL (reference sequence). The CDR3 loop spans 16 amino acids. Trimming took 0 bases from V and 2 from J, leaving 14 bases between them. The CDR3 nucleotides read TGTGCCAGCAGCCAAGATCTTGCGAGAGGGGCCTACGAGCAGTACTTC. It yields the protein CASSQDLARGAYEQYF.

This chain links TRBV5-5 with TRBJ2-5, with 7 bases matching TRBD1. The germline CDR1 and CDR2 sequences are SGHKS and YYEKEE (reference sequence). V was pared by 0 bases and J by 5 bases, with 7 bases of the junction left unmatched. The CDR3 consists of 15 residues. CDR3 residues: CASSLGDSYFETQYF. The CDR3 DNA sequence: TGTGCCAGCAGCTTGGGGGACAGTTATTTCGAGACCCAGTACTTC.

CDR3 sequence: CASSWGGVGETQYF. The CDR3 nucleotides are TGTGCCAGCAGTTGGGGAGGGGTTGGAGAGACCCAGTACTTC. This rearrangement joins TRBV7-2 to TRBJ2-5; 7 nucleotides match TRBD2. The CDR3 spans 14 residues. Germline V gives CDR1 SGHTA, CDR2 FQGNSA. V trimming: 6 bases; J trimming: 4 bases; junction bases outside the gene matches: 8.

The rearrangement links TRBV6-5 to TRBJ1-2, with D unresolved. Germline CDR1 MNHEY, CDR2 SVGAGI. V was clipped by 3 bases and J by 2 bases, with 10 bases between them. The CDR3 has 14 residues. This CDR3 is CASSYRTGNYGYTF. Here the CDR3 DNA reads TGTGCCAGCAGTTATCGGACGGGAAACTATGGCTACACCTTC.

The chain combines TRBV10-3 with TRBJ1-1; tentatively, D is TRBD1 (6 bases). From germline, CDR1 is ENHRY and CDR2 SYGVKD. This CDR3 contains 11 residues. V lost 10 bases and J lost 5, with 11 bases in between. The CDR3 DNA follows: TGTGCCACGATCGGACAGACTGAAGCTTTCTTT. It translates to CATIGQTEAFF.

The genes are TRBV28 and TRBJ2-3, with TRBD1 identical over 7 bases. Germline V CDR1 and CDR2: MDHEN, SYDVKM. The CDR3 length is 13 residues. J gave up 3 bases and V 7 bases, and 4 bases lay outside the gene matches. CDR3: CASTRQGTDTQYF. The CDR3 nucleotides are TGTGCCAGCACCCGACAGGGAACAGATACGCAGTATTTT.

This chain links TRBV6-6 with TRBJ2-5; D might be TRBD1 (6 bases). The CDR3 consists of 12 residues. Germline V gives CDR1 MNHNY, CDR2 SVGAGI (reference sequence). V was shortened by 6 bases and J by 4 bases, with 9 bases between the two germline ends. CDR3: CASSVRGETQYF. In DNA, the CDR3 is TGTGCCAGCAGCGTCAGGGGAGAGACCCAGTACTTC.

The chain links TRBV7-9 to TRBJ1-1, with D maybe TRBD1 (5 bases). CDR1 and CDR2 (germline): SEHNR, FQNEAQ (reference sequence). The CDR3 length is 16 residues. Trimming left V 3 bases short and J 0 bases short, with 14 bases between. CDR3 loop: CASSLAGTAMNTEAFF. The CDR3 nucleotides are TGTGCCAGCAGCTTGGCCGGGACGGCTATGAACACTGAAGCTTTCTTT.

The rearrangement joins TRBV30 to TRBJ1-2; 7 bases map to TRBD1. V lost 5 bases, J lost 7 bases, and 7 bases stayed unmatched. This CDR3 has 12 amino acids. Looked up from germline, CDR1 is GTSNPN and CDR2 is SVGIG (reference sequence). The CDR3 loop reads CAWLTTGVGYTF. The DNA of the CDR3 is TGTGCCTGGCTAACAACAGGGGTTGGCTACACCTTC. The full variable domain, rest sourced from reference TRBV30 and TRBJ1-2, is SQTIHQWPATLVQPVGSPLSLECTVEGTSNPNLYWYRQAAGRGLQLLFYSVGIGQISSEVPQNLSASRPQDRQFILSSKKLLLSDSGFYLCAWLTTGVGYTFGSGTRLTVV.

J is TRBJ2-7 and V is TRBV6-6, with 8 bases lining up with TRBD1. The V and J ends lost 5 bases and 1 base, in that order; junction bases with no gene match: 4. The CDR3 loop spans 14 amino acids. Germline V gene sequence: CDR1 MNHNY, CDR2 SVGAGI (reference sequence). The CDR3 here is CASSTRTGSYEQYF. The DNA for the CDR3 is TGTGCCAGCAGTACCCGGACAGGGTCCTACGAGCAGTACTTC.

The gene calls are TRBV7-9 and TRBJ1-1; unclear D gene. The V end was cut by 3 bases, the J end by 1 base, with 9 bases between. CDR1 SEHNR and CDR2 FQNEAQ come from the germline V gene (reference sequence). This CDR3 is built from 14 residues. The CDR3 sequence: CASSFFSGNTEAFF. The DNA of the CDR3 is TGTGCCAGCAGCTTTTTTTCAGGGAACACTGAAGCTTTCTTT. Filled out from reference TRBV7-9 and TRBJ1-1, the complete variable domain reads DTGVSQNPRHKITKRGQNVTFRCDPISEHNRLYWYRQTLGQGPEFLTYFQNEAQLEKSRLLSDRFSAERPKGSFSTLEIQRTEQGDSAMYLCASSFFSGNTEAFFGQGTRLTVV.

The chain joins TRBV28 to TRBJ2-3, with TRBD1 matching over 7 bases. Germline CDR1 reads MDHEN; CDR2 reads SYDVKM. After removal of 5 bases from V and 5 bases from J, the junction contained 10 bases not matched to a gene. The CDR3 has 15 amino acids. For the CDR3, the DNA is TGTGCCAGCAGTACAGGGGCCCTAGGCGTAGATACGCAGTATTTT. Its protein is CASSTGALGVDTQYF.

This chain connects TRBV18 to TRBJ1-4, with D uncertain. V was trimmed by 2 bases and J by 6 bases, leaving 4 bases between them. The CDR3 length is 12 residues. Germline values: CDR1 KGHSH, CDR2 LQKENI. This CDR3 reads CASSPADEKLFF. In DNA, the CDR3 is TGTGCCAGCTCACCAGCAGATGAAAAACTGTTTTTT.

This chain links TRBV7-8 with TRBJ2-3; 12 bases fit TRBD2. CDR1 and CDR2 (germline): SGHVS, FQNEAQ. The junction had 5 bases not matched to a gene; V was cut back by 2 bases and J by 2 bases. CDR3 size: 17 residues. CDR3 coding DNA: TGTGCCAGCAGCTTAATAGGACTAGCGGGAAACACAGATACGCAGTATTTT. This codes for CASSLIGLAGNTDTQYF.